These T cell receptor beta chains were read from a single sample in a study of blood T cell repertoires in COVID-19. TCRdb keeps only in-frame clones here, not all; method: immunoSEQ multiplex PCR. The table has 150,000 to 200,000 clones, around 79% seen once. Specimen: PBMCs or T cells enriched from blood (not recorded which). These receptors all come from a man aged 45-65 years who had recovered from COVID-19. Both conserved end residues are part of each CDR3. A D gene is named only where the DNA matches it firmly. Rows may omit the clone size; those that give it use once, few, many or a size class.

j_call: TRBJ1-1
v_call: TRBV6-5
clone_size: NA
cdr3_length: 15
d_call: TRBD1
cdr3_aa: CASSRDSGVTTEAFF
cdr3_nt: TGTGCCAGCAGTCGGGACAGTGGGGTTACCACTGAAGCTTTCTTT

j_call: TRBJ2-1
v_call: TRBV5-1
clone_size: NA
cdr3_length: 18
d_call: NA
cdr3_aa: CASSKWWLASVAYNEQFF
cdr3_nt: TGCGCCAGCAGCAAATGGTGGCTAGCGTCGGTCGCCTACAATGAGCAGTTCTTC

j_call: TRBJ1-2
v_call: TRBV11-2
clone_size: NA
cdr3_length: 17
d_call: TRBD1
cdr3_aa: CASSLRQGRQLNYGYTF
cdr3_nt: TGTGCCAGCAGCCTAAGACAGGGGCGACAACTCAACTATGGCTACACCTTC

j_call: TRBJ2-7
v_call: TRBV28
clone_size: NA
cdr3_length: 13
d_call: NA
cdr3_aa: CASSLVGSYEQYF
cdr3_nt: TGTGCCAGCAGTTTGGTCGGGAGTTACGAGCAGTACTTC

j_call: TRBJ2-7
v_call: TRBV27
clone_size: once
cdr3_length: 13
d_call: TRBD2
cdr3_aa: CAAAGRASYEQYF
cdr3_nt: TGTGCAGCAGCCGGGAGGGCCTCCTACGAGCAGTACTTC

j_call: TRBJ2-3
v_call: TRBV27
clone_size: NA
cdr3_length: 11
d_call: NA
cdr3_aa: CASFAGPTQYF
cdr3_nt: TGTGCCAGCTTCGCGGGACCTACGCAGTATTTT

j_call: TRBJ1-1
v_call: TRBV5-1
clone_size: NA
cdr3_length: 16
d_call: NA
cdr3_aa: CASSARGTVEDTEAFF
cdr3_nt: TGCGCCAGCAGCGCCCGGGGGACGGTAGAAGACACTGAAGCTTTCTTT

j_call: TRBJ2-1
v_call: TRBV27
clone_size: NA
cdr3_length: 16
d_call: NA
cdr3_aa: CASSPLGAGTYNEQFF
cdr3_nt: TGTGCCAGCAGTCCCCTTGGGGCGGGGACGTACAATGAGCAGTTCTTC

j_call: TRBJ1-2
v_call: TRBV7-2
clone_size: NA
cdr3_length: 13
d_call: NA
cdr3_aa: CASSLTGTYGYTF
cdr3_nt: TGTGCCAGCAGCTTAACAGGCACCTATGGCTACACCTTC

j_call: TRBJ2-5
v_call: TRBV29-1
clone_size: NA
cdr3_length: 14
d_call: TRBD2
cdr3_aa: CSVDQLADQETQYF
cdr3_nt: TGCAGCGTTGACCAACTAGCGGACCAAGAGACCCAGTACTTC

j_call: TRBJ1-5
v_call: TRBV4-1
clone_size: NA
cdr3_length: 16
d_call: NA
cdr3_aa: CASSQLPGMGNQPQHF
cdr3_nt: TGCGCCAGCAGCCAACTGCCGGGGATGGGCAATCAGCCCCAGCATTTT

j_call: TRBJ1-1
v_call: TRBV5-1
clone_size: NA
cdr3_length: 14
d_call: TRBD1
cdr3_aa: CASSWTGDNTEAFF
cdr3_nt: TGCGCCAGCAGCTGGACAGGGGATAACACTGAAGCTTTCTTT

j_call: TRBJ2-5
v_call: TRBV5-6
clone_size: NA
cdr3_length: 15
d_call: TRBD1
cdr3_aa: CASSPDRGLEETQYF
cdr3_nt: TGTGCCAGCAGCCCCGACAGGGGGCTCGAAGAGACCCAGTACTTC

j_call: TRBJ2-7
v_call: TRBV28
clone_size: few
cdr3_length: 15
d_call: TRBD2
cdr3_aa: CASSFPGLESYEQYF
cdr3_nt: TGTGCCAGCAGTTTCCCCGGACTAGAATCCTACGAGCAGTACTTC

j_call: TRBJ1-5
v_call: TRBV18
clone_size: NA
cdr3_length: 17
d_call: NA
cdr3_aa: CASSPGGGGGGTKPQHF
cdr3_nt: TGTGCCAGCTCACCCGGAGGTGGAGGTGGAGGGACGAAGCCCCAGCATTTT

j_call: TRBJ2-1
v_call: TRBV28
clone_size: few
cdr3_length: 12
d_call: NA
cdr3_aa: CASTRGKYEQFF
cdr3_nt: TGTGCCAGCACCCGGGGGAAGTATGAGCAGTTCTTC

j_call: TRBJ2-7
v_call: TRBV5-6
clone_size: NA
cdr3_length: 18
d_call: NA
cdr3_aa: CASSLVEDPDNSGYEQYF
cdr3_nt: TGTGCCAGCAGCTTGGTAGAGGACCCGGACAATTCAGGGTACGAGCAGTACTTC

j_call: TRBJ1-5
v_call: TRBV5-5
clone_size: NA
cdr3_length: 18
d_call: TRBD1
cdr3_aa: CASSKKGQGVGGNQPQHF
cdr3_nt: TGTGCCAGCAGCAAAAAAGGACAGGGGGTAGGGGGCAATCAGCCCCAGCATTTT

j_call: TRBJ2-7
v_call: TRBV30
clone_size: NA
cdr3_length: 16
d_call: NA
cdr3_aa: CAWSFPRNRFTDEQYF
cdr3_nt: TGTGCCTGGAGTTTCCCACGAAACAGGTTCACAGACGAGCAGTACTTC

j_call: TRBJ1-1
v_call: TRBV6-5
clone_size: few
cdr3_length: 13
d_call: NA
cdr3_aa: CASTAPGVTEAFF
cdr3_nt: TGTGCCAGCACCGCCCCAGGGGTCACTGAAGCTTTCTTT

j_call: TRBJ1-5
v_call: TRBV19
clone_size: NA
cdr3_length: 15
d_call: NA
cdr3_aa: CASRRKTETTQPQHF
cdr3_nt: TGTGCCAGTAGACGAAAAACAGAGACCACCCAGCCCCAGCATTTT

j_call: TRBJ2-7
v_call: TRBV5-1
clone_size: NA
cdr3_length: 17
d_call: TRBD2
cdr3_aa: CASSLVASGGRSYEQYF
cdr3_nt: TGCGCCAGCAGCTTGGTGGCTAGCGGGGGGCGCTCCTACGAGCAGTACTTC